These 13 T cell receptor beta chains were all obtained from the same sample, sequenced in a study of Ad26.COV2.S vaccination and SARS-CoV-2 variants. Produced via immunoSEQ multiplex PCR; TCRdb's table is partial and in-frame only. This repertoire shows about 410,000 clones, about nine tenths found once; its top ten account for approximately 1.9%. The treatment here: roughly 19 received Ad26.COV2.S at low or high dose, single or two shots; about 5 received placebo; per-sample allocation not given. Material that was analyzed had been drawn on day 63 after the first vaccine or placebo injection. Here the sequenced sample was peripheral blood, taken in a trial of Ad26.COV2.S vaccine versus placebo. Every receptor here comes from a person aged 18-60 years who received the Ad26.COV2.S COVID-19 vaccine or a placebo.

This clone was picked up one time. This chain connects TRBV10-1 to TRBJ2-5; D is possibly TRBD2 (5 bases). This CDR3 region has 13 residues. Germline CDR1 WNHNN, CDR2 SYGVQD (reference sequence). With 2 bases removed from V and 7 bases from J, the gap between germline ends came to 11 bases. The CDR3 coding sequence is TGCGCCAGCAGTGAGACGCCCCGGGGGACCCAGTACTTC. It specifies CASSETPRGTQYF.

The CDR3, as DNA: TGTGCCAGCAGCCAAGATAATGCGCCATTTAATGGCTACACCTTC. Its protein product is CASSQDNAPFNGYTF. The genes are TRBV4-2 and TRBJ1-2; D gene ambiguous. Germline V gene data show CDR1 as LGHNA and CDR2 as YNFKEQ. The CDR3 length is 15 residues. V dropped 0 bases and J dropped 6 bases, with 14 bases sitting between them.

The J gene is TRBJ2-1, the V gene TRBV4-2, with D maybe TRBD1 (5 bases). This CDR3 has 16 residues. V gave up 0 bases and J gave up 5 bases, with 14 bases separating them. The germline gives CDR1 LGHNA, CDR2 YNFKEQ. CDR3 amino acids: CASSQDWPRANNEQFF. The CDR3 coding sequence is TGTGCCAGCAGCCAAGATTGGCCCAGGGCGAACAATGAGCAGTTCTTC.

CDR3 in DNA: TGTGCCAGCAGGGTGACTAGCGGGGAACTCAATGAGCAGTTCTTC. Translated: CASRVTSGELNEQFF. The rearrangement uses TRBV6-5 and TRBJ2-1; 11 nucleotides align to TRBD2. Germline V gives CDR1 MNHEY, CDR2 SVGAGI. Germline trimming cut 6 bases from V and 6 bases from J; bases unmatched to any gene: 7. The CDR3 loop spans 15 amino acids.

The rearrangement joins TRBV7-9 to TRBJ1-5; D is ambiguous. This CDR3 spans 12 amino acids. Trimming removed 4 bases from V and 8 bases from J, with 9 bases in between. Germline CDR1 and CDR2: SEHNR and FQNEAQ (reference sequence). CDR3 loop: CASSYQAEPQHF. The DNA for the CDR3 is TGTGCCAGCAGCTACCAGGCAGAGCCCCAGCATTTT.

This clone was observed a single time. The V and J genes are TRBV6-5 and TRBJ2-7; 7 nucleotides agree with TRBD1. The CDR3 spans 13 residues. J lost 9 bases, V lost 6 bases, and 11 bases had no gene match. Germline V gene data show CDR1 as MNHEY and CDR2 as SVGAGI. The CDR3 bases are TGTGCCAGCAGACGACAGGACAGGACGGTGCAGTACTTC. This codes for CASRRQDRTVQYF.

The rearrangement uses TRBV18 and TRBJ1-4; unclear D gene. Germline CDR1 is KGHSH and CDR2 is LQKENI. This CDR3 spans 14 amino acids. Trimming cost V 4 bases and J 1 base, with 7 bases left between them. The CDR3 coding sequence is TGTGCCAGCTCACAGGAGGGAACTAATGAAAAACTGTTTTTT. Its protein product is CASSQEGTNEKLFF.

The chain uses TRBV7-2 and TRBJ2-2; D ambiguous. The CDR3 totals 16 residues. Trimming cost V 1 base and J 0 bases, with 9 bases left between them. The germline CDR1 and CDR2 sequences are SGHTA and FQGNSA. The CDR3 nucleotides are TGTGCCAGCAGCTTAGTAATATCCGCGAACACCGGGGAGCTGTTTTTT. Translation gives CASSLVISANTGELFF.

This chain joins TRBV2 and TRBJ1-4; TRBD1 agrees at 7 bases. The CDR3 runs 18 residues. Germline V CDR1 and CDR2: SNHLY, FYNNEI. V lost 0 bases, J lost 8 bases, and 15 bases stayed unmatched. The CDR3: CASSEAKGGYREGEKLFF. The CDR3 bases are TGTGCCAGCAGTGAAGCGAAAGGGGGCTATCGAGAAGGGGAAAAACTGTTTTTT.

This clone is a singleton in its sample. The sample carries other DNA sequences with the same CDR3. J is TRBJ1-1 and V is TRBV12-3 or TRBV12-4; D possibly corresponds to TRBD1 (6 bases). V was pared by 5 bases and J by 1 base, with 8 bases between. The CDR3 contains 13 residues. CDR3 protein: CASSRGGNTEAFF. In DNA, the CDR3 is TGTGCCAGCAGTAGAGGGGGGAACACTGAAGCTTTCTTT.

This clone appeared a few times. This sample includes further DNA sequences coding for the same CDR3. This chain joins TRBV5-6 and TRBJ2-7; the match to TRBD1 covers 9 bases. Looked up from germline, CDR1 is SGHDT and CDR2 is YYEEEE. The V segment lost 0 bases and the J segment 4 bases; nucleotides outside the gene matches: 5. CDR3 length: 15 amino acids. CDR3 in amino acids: CASSLEQGALYEQYF. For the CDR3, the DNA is TGTGCCAGCAGCTTGGAACAGGGGGCCCTGTACGAGCAGTACTTC.

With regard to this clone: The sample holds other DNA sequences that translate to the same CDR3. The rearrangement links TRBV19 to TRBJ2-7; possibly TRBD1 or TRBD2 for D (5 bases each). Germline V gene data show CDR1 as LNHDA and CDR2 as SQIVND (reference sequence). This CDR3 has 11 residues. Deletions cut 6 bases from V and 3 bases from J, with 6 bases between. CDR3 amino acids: CASRGVYEQYF. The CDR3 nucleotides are TGTGCCAGTAGGGGGGTCTACGAGCAGTACTTC.

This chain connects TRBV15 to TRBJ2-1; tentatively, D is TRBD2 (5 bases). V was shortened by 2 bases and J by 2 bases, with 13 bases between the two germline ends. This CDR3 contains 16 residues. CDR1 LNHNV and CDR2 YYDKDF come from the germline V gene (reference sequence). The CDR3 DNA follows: TGTGCCACCAGCAGACGACCTAGCCCCCCCTACAATGAGCAGTTCTTC. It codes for CATSRRPSPPYNEQFF.